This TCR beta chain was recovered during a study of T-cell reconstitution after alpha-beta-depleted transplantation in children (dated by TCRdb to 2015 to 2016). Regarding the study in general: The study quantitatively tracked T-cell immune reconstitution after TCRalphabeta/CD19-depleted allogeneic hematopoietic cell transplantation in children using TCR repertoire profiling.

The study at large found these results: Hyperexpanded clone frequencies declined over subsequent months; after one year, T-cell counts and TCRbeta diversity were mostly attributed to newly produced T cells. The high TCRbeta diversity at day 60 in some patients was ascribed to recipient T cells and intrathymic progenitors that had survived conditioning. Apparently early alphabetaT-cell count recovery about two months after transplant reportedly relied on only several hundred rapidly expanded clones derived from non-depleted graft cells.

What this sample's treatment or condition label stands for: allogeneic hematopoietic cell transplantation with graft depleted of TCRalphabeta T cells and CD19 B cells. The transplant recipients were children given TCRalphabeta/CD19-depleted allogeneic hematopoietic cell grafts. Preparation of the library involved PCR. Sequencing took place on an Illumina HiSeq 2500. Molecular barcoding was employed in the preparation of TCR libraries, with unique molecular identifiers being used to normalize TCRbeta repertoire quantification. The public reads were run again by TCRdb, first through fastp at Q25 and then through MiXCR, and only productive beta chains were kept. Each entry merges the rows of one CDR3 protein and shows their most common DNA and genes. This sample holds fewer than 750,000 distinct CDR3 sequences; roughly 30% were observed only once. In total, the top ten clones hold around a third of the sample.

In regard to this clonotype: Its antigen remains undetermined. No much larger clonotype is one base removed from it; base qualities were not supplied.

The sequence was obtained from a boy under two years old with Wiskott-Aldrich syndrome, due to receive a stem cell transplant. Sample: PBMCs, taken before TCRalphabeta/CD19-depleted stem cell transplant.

CDR3 region: CASSSTALAKNIQYF. The nucleotides read TGTGCCAGCAGTTCGACGGCGCTAGCCAAAAACATTCAGTACTTC. Here the chain combines TRBV12-3 or TRBV12-4 and TRBJ2-4; the D segment cannot be called with confidence. The germline ends are 10 bases apart after V is trimmed by 4 bases and J by 0 bases. The CDR3 runs 15 residues from the cysteine to the phenylalanine. The kept DNA is CDR3 alone, 45 bases in frame from the first base.